This T cell receptor beta chain derives from a study of T cells in Graves' hyperthyroidism and ophthalmopathy. Study observations and caveats: A 13 V-J model separated ophthalmopathy from stable hyperthyroidism.

Not enrolled were patients with uncontrolled infection, other autoimmune disease, pregnancy or lactation. Points on this clonotype: Its specificity is not known.

The CDR3 totals 15 residues. V dropped 4 bases and J dropped 3 bases, with 16 bases sitting between them. From germline, CDR1 is LGHNA and CDR2 YNFKEQ. Amplification of TCR beta CDR3 regions used RNA as the template. With the HTBI primer set, the TCR CDR3 went through a first round of RT-PCR. TCRdb reanalysed the multiplex PCR reads using MiXCR and keeps one entry per CDR3 protein. The sample includes fewer than 900,000 distinct CDR3 sequences, about a sixth of them seen just once. The specimen was blood. The sequence came from a man between 18 and 29 years old with Graves' hyperthyroidism. The rearrangement uses TRBV4-2 and TRBJ2-7; the D gene is possibly TRBD2 (6 bases). The CDR3 protein is CASSPRGIGGYEQYF. The CDR3 DNA reads TGTGCCAGCAGCCCCCGGGGGATAGGAGGCTACGAGCAGTACTTC.